The next 15 T cell receptor beta chains were all read from a single sample in a study of shared clonotypes between healthy human individuals. Libraries were prepared by immunoSEQ multiplex PCR; TCRdb keeps only in-frame clonotypes and omits some of them. Of millions of clones listed, around 95% are singletons. The material sequenced was naive CD4+ T cells sorted from blood. Specified subset: CD45RA+ positively selected. Receptor source: a man aged 18 to 30 in good health.

The chain combines TRBV12-5 with TRBJ1-2; 8 nucleotides line up with TRBD1. Germline V gives CDR1 LGHNT, CDR2 FRNRAP. V shed 6 bases, J shed 3 bases, and the junction held 3 bases outside the gene matches. This CDR3 is 13 amino acids long. The CDR3 sequence: CASGTGQDYGYTF. The CDR3 coding sequence is TGTGCTAGTGGAACGGGACAGGACTATGGCTACACCTTC. Full variable domain (rest looked up from reference TRBV12-5 and TRBJ1-2): DARVTQTPRHKVTEMGQEVTMRCQPILGHNTVFWYRQTMMQGLELLAYFRNRAPLDDSGMPKDRFSAEMPDATLATLKIQPSEPRDSAVYFCASGTGQDYGYTFGSGTRLTVV.

Concerning this clone itself: Possible read error: a much larger clone is one base away. Likely a read error: the CDR3 ends without its conserved phenylalanine or tryptophan. This chain uses TRBV30 with TRBJ1-1; D gene uncertain. V lost 0 bases and J 10 bases, leaving 12 bases between the germline ends. CDR1 and CDR2 (germline): GTSNPN, SVGIG (reference sequence). The length of the CDR3 is 12 residues. The CDR3 nucleotides are TGTGCCTGGAGTGTACAACGGTGGGGAGCTTTCTCT. Its translation: CAWSVQRWGAFS.

This clone was seen repeatedly, ten times or more. At the DNA level, this CDR3 is encoded by other sequences in the same sample as well. V and J are TRBV30 and TRBJ2-7, with a tentative D call TRBD2 (8 bases). In germline, CDR1 is GTSNPN, CDR2 SVGIG (reference sequence). The CDR3 totals 14 residues. Trimming pared 5 bases from V and 6 bases from J, leaving 20 bases between. The DNA of the CDR3 is TGTGCCTGGCCAGACAGGGAAGGACTAGCCGAGCAGTACTTC. Translated, it gives CAWPDREGLAEQYF.

The chain employs TRBV6-5 and TRBJ2-7; D gene unclear. V lost 6 bases, J lost 4 bases, and 7 bases lay in between. Germline loops: CDR1 MNHEY, CDR2 SVGAGI. This CDR3 is 11 amino acids long. DNA for the CDR3: TGTGCCAGCAGGGACCTTTACGAGCAGTACTTC. This translates into CASRDLYEQYF.

This chain connects TRBV10-3 to TRBJ1-5, with 7 nucleotides matching TRBD1. V shed 10 bases, J shed 5 bases, and the junction held 14 bases outside the gene matches. The germline CDR1 and CDR2 sequences are ENHRY and SYGVKD. There are 15 residues in the CDR3. CDR3 DNA: TGTGCCACCAGCCCGGGACAGCGGGCCGATCAGCCCCAGCATTTT. Protein: CATSPGQRADQPQHF.

The chain couples TRBV6-1 to TRBJ1-2; D remains ambiguous. The CDR3 loop spans 15 amino acids. Trimming removed 0 bases from V and 1 base from J, with 9 bases in between. Germline V CDR1 and CDR2: MNHNS, SASEGT. CDR3 nucleotides: TGTGCCAGCAGTGAAGCGATTCACCTTAACTATGGCTACACCTTC. The encoded protein is CASSEAIHLNYGYTF.

V usage is TRBV28 and J usage is TRBJ1-5; 7 bases are a match to TRBD1. The CDR3 consists of 16 residues. The germline CDR1 and CDR2 sequences are MDHEN and SYDVKM. J gave up 6 bases and V 3 bases, and 11 bases lay outside the gene matches. CDR3 protein: CASSFFRQGGGQPQHF. The CDR3 DNA follows: TGTGCCAGCAGTTTCTTTAGACAGGGAGGAGGTCAGCCCCAGCATTTT. Filled out from reference TRBV28 and TRBJ1-5, the complete variable domain reads DVKVTQSSRYLVKRTGEKVFLECVQDMDHENMFWYRQDPGLGLRLIYFSYDVKMKEKGDIPEGYSVSREKKERFSLILESASTNQTSMYLCASSFFRQGGGQPQHFGDGTRLSIL.

A note on this clone: This CDR3 is also generated by other DNA sequences in the sample. V usage is TRBV6-5 and J usage is TRBJ1-1; 9 positions match TRBD1. CDR1 and CDR2 from the germline V gene are MNHEY and SVGAGI. This CDR3 has 13 residues. The V segment lost 6 bases and the J segment 5 bases; nucleotides outside the gene matches: 4. The chain's CDR3 is CASRIGQGTEAFF. CDR3 nucleotide sequence: TGTGCCAGCAGAATTGGACAGGGGACTGAAGCTTTCTTT.

V and J are TRBV21-1 and TRBJ2-6; no DNA check was done on the table's D call, TRBD1. TRBV21-1 is described as a pseudogene. CDR3 length: 17 amino acids. CDR3 in amino acids: CASSNWDRPSGANVLTF. CDR3 coding DNA: TGTGCCAGCAGCAACTGGGACAGGCCCTCTGGGGCCAACGTCCTGACTTTC.

The chain has TRBV28 and TRBJ1-5, with D perhaps TRBD1 (5 bases). Trimming stripped 6 bases from V and 0 bases from J, with 12 bases between. Germline V gene lookup returns CDR1 MDHEN and CDR2 SYDVKM. The CDR3 consists of 15 residues. As DNA, the CDR3 is TGTGCCAGCAGGTACTACAGGAATAGCAATCAGCCCCAGCATTTT. Encoded protein: CASRYYRNSNQPQHF. Full variable domain (rest looked up from reference TRBV28 and TRBJ1-5): DVKVTQSSRYLVKRTGEKVFLECVQDMDHENMFWYRQDPGLGLRLIYFSYDVKMKEKGDIPEGYSVSREKKERFSLILESASTNQTSMYLCASRYYRNSNQPQHFGDGTRLSIL.

The chain has TRBV2 and TRBJ2-5, with 8 positions matching TRBD2. Germline V gives CDR1 SNHLY, CDR2 FYNNEI. J gave up 3 bases and V 6 bases, and 12 bases lay outside the gene matches. The CDR3 is made up of 16 amino acids. The CDR3 region has the DNA TGTGCCAGCAGGAAAGGACTAGCCGAAAAGAAAGAGACCCAGTACTTC. It codes for CASRKGLAEKKETQYF.

The gene calls are TRBV7-8 and TRBJ2-5; D unclear. Germline V gene data show CDR1 as SGHVS and CDR2 as FQNEAQ. The V end lost 2 bases, the J end lost 5 bases, and 12 bases lay between the germline ends. This CDR3 comprises 14 residues. The CDR3 protein is CASSLSPGWETQYF. Written as DNA, the CDR3 is TGTGCCAGCAGCTTAAGTCCGGGTTGGGAGACCCAGTACTTC.

The chain employs TRBV7-2 and TRBJ2-5; 10 nucleotides match TRBD2. This CDR3 contains 14 residues. Trimming removed 5 bases from V and 5 bases from J; junction bases left unmatched: 5. CDR1 is SGHTA, CDR2 FQGNSA, per germline. This CDR3 is CASSRGLARETQYF. The CDR3 DNA sequence: TGTGCCAGCAGCAGGGGACTAGCGAGGGAGACCCAGTACTTC.

This clone has a single count. The V gene is TRBV10-3, the J gene TRBJ1-1; the D gene is possibly TRBD1 (5 bases). Germline loops: CDR1 ENHRY, CDR2 SYGVKD. V gave up 3 bases and J gave up 8 bases, with 10 bases separating them. This CDR3 has 12 amino acids. Here the CDR3 reads CAISEGVNEAFF. The CDR3 nucleotides read TGTGCCATCAGTGAAGGGGTAAACGAAGCTTTCTTT.

This clone is a singleton in its sample. At one end, the junction sequence differs from germline, possibly due to a read error. J is TRBJ2-1 and V is TRBV6-6; perhaps TRBD2 as D (6 bases). This CDR3 comprises 15 residues. Germline V gene data show CDR1 as MNHNY and CDR2 as SVGAGI (reference sequence). The CDR3 DNA is TGTGCCAGCAGTCCTAGGGACTCCTGGTACAGTGAGCAGTTCTTC. Translating it yields CASSPRDSWYSEQFF.